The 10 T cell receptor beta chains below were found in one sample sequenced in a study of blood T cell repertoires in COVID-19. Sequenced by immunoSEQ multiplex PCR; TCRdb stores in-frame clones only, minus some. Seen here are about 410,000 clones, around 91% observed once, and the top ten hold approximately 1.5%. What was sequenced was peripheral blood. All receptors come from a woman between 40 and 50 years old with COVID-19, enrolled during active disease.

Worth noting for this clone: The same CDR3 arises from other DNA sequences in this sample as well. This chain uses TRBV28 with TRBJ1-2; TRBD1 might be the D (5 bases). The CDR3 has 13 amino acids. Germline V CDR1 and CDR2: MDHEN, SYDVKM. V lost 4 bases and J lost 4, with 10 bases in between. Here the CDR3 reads CASSWGLSYGYTF. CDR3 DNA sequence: TGTGCCAGCAGTTGGGGACTGTCCTATGGCTACACCTTC.

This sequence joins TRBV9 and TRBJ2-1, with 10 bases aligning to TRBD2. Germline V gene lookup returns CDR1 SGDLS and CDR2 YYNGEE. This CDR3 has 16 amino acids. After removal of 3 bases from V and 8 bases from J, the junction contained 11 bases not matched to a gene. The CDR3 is CASSAILAGVSDEQFF. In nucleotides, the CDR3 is TGTGCCAGCAGCGCTATTCTAGCGGGAGTGTCAGATGAGCAGTTCTTC.

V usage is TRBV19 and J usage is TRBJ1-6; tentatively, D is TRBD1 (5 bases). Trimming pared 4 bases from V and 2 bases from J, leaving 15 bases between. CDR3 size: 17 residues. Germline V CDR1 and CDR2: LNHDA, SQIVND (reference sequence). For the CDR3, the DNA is TGTGCCAGTAGTACGACCAGGGCGGGGCCCTATAATTCACCCCTCCACTTT. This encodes CASSTTRAGPYNSPLHF.

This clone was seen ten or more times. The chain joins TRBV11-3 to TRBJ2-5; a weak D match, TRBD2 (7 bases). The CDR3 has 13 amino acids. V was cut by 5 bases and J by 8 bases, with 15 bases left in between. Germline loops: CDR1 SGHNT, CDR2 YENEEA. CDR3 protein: CASSRREGGTQYF. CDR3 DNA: TGTGCCAGCAGCCGTAGGGAGGGGGGTACCCAGTACTTC.

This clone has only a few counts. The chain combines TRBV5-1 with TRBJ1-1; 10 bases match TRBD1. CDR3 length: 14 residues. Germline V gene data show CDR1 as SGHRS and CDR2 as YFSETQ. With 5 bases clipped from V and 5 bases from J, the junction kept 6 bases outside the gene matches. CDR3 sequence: CASRPGDRGTEAFF. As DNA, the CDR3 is TGCGCCAGCAGACCCGGGGACAGGGGAACTGAAGCTTTCTTT. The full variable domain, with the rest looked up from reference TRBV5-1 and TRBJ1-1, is KAGVTQTPRYLIKTRGQQVTLSCSPISGHRSVSWYQQTPGQGLQFLFEYFSETQRNKGNFPGRFSGRQFSNSRSEMNVSTLELGDSALYLCASRPGDRGTEAFFGQGTRLTVV.

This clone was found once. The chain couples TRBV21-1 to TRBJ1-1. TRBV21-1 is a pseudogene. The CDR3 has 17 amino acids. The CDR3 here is CASSKAGQEGINTEAFF. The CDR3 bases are TGTGCCAGCAGCAAGGCGGGGCAGGAAGGGATCAACACTGAAGCTTTCTTT.

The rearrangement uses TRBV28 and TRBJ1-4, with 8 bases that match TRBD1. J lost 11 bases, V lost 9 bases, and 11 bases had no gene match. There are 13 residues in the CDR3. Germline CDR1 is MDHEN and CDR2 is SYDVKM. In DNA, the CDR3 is TGTGCCAGTCAACAGGGGGGTAAGGATAAACTGTTTTTT. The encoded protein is CASQQGGKDKLFF.

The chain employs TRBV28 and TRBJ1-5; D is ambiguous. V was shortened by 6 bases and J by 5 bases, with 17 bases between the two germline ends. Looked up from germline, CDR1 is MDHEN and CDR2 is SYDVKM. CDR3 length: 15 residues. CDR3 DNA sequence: TGTGCCAGCAGCATTAATGGCCCCGAATATCAGCCCCAGCATTTT. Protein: CASSINGPEYQPQHF.

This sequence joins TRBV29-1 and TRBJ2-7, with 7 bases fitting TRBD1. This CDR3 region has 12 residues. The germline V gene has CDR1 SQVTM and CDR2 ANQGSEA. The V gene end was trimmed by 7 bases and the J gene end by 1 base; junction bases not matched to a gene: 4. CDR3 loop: CSAGTASYEQYF. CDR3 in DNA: TGCAGCGCGGGGACAGCTTCCTACGAGCAGTACTTC.

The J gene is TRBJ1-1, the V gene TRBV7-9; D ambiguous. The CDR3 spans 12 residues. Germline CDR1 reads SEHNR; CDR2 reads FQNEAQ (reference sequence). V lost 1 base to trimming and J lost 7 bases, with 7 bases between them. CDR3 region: CASSLGEREAFF. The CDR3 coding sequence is TGTGCCAGCAGCTTAGGGGAGCGTGAAGCTTTCTTT. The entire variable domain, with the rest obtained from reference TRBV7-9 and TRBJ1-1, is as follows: DTGVSQNPRHKITKRGQNVTFRCDPISEHNRLYWYRQTLGQGPEFLTYFQNEAQLEKSRLLSDRFSAERPKGSFSTLEIQRTEQGDSAMYLCASSLGEREAFFGQGTRLTVV.